This section outlines one TCR beta chain sequence together with its context. The data were obtained in a study of CD8+ T cells in alopecia areata. The CDR3 runs to 15 residues. V lost 5 bases to trimming and J lost 0 bases; unmatched junction nucleotides: 6. Germline lookup yields CDR1 MDHEN and CDR2 SYDVKM. After isolation, RNA underwent reverse transcription to generate cDNA as the sequencing template. TCRdb's table, derived via immunoSEQ multiplex PCR, lists solely in-frame clones and lacks some. The data show 150,000 to 200,000 clones, approximately 70% seen once. The chain employs TRBV28 and TRBJ2-7; 8 bases agree with TRBD1. This TCR came from a human donor with alopecia areata. Sample: CD8+ T cells sorted from blood, taken at week 0. The CDR3 reads CASSPPTGASYEQYF. The CDR3 DNA reads TGTGCCAGCAGTCCACCGACAGGGGCCTCCTACGAGCAGTACTTC.